Given below is one T cell receptor (beta chain) in context. Antigen: not known. The sample holds other DNA sequences that translate to the same CDR3. The sample is drawn from a study of lymphopenia after photon versus proton radiotherapy. Germline-derived CDR1 and CDR2 are SGHTA and FQGTGA. With 2 bases removed from V and 5 bases from J, the gap between germline ends came to 6 bases. There are 13 residues in the CDR3. The protocol was immunoSEQ multiplex PCR, while the TCRdb copy is restricted to in-frame clones and leaves out a portion. The table lists 150,000 to 200,000 clones, 80% to 90% of them singletons. Study-wide results and caveats: After lymphocyte nadir, photon-treated repertoires showed oligoclonal expansion, especially CD8+ Temra.

This TCR was sampled from a man in his fifties or sixties with gastric cancer. The specimen comprised peripheral blood, sampled from a patient treated with photon-based radiotherapy. This chain links TRBV7-3 with TRBJ2-2; the D is unclear. CDR3: CASSLPGTGELFF. CDR3 nucleotide sequence: TGTGCCAGCAGCTTACCCGGGACCGGGGAGCTGTTTTTT.